A single T cell receptor (beta chain) is shown here with its context. The CDR3 consists of 14 residues. Germline V gene data show CDR1 as SGHTS and CDR2 as YDEGEE. V was cut by 0 bases and J by 2 bases, with 9 bases left in between. Sequencing was performed with immunoSEQ multiplex PCR; in TCRdb, only in-frame clones are kept and a portion is missing. The data show about 74,000 clones, about four fifths seen once. This specimen comes from a study of T cells in localized non-small cell lung cancer. Sequencing used peripheral blood, obtained before any cancer treatment. This receptor was obtained from a female donor over 55 with stage I lung adenocarcinoma. This rearrangement joins TRBV5-8 to TRBJ2-7; D remains ambiguous. The CDR3 DNA is TGTGCCAGCAGCTTGGGGGGATTCCCCTACGAGCAGTACTTC. Its protein product is CASSLGGFPYEQYF.